This T cell receptor beta chain was captured in a study of molecular identifiers for immune sequencing clone quantification. Trimming shortened V by 0 bases and J by 4 bases, and 22 bases separated the two germline ends. Germline values: CDR1 SGDLS, CDR2 YYNGEE. The CDR3 has 18 residues. The bulk TCR libraries were made with methods described before and with listed TCR primers. TCRdb independently ran MiXCR on the PCR reads; one entry per CDR3 protein. The sample holds hundreds of thousands of distinct CDR3 sequences; less than 30% are singletons and the top ten take about 0.73%. There are a few counts of this clonotype.

The V gene is TRBV9, the J gene TRBJ2-5; D is perhaps TRBD1 or TRBD2 (5 bases each). The receptor's source is a human donor in good health. Some libraries in this study had Jurkat cell RNA spiked in. The specimen sequenced was naive CD8+ T cells from blood, with Jurkat cell RNA spiked in. Subset given: FACS-sorted CD8+CD4-CCR7+CD45RA+ naive T cells. The CDR3 nucleotides read TGTGCCAGCAGCGTAGATGACGGGGCCCCATCCGGCGTAGAGACCCAGTACTTC. Its translation is CASSVDDGAPSGVETQYF.